A selection of T cell receptor beta chains follows, all from one sample in a study of blood T cell repertoires in COVID-19. Libraries were prepared by immunoSEQ multiplex PCR; TCRdb keeps only in-frame clonotypes and omits some of them. This sample has approximately 120,000 clones, with roughly four fifths found just once. The sample was peripheral blood. These TCRs come from a human donor in a cohort sampled during active COVID-19. The CDR3 runs from the conserved cysteine through the conserved F or W. Each record gives: D gene, J gene, clone size, V gene, CDR3 protein, CDR3 DNA. The D gene is left open where the match is weak. Clone size, where shown, is once, few, many, or a class for clones that have expanded.

d_gene: NA
j_gene: TRBJ1-1
abundance: NA
v_gene: TRBV30
CDR3aa: CAWTGLNTEAFF
CDR3nt: TGTGCCTGGACAGGGCTGAACACTGAAGCTTTCTTT

d_gene: TRBD2
j_gene: TRBJ2-3
abundance: NA
v_gene: TRBV27
CDR3aa: CASSMKPRWGTIVSDTQYF
CDR3nt: TGTGCCAGCAGCATGAAGCCGCGGTGGGGGACTATAGTTTCAGATACGCAGTATTTT

d_gene: NA
j_gene: TRBJ1-6
abundance: NA
v_gene: TRBV3-1/TRBV3-2
CDR3aa: CASSQADRIGSPLHF
CDR3nt: TGTGCCAGCAGCCAAGCGGACAGAATAGGATCACCCCTCCACTTT

d_gene: TRBD2
j_gene: TRBJ2-2
abundance: NA
v_gene: TRBV3-1/TRBV3-2
CDR3aa: CASSQNRLAGGPGDTGELFF
CDR3nt: TGTGCCAGCAGCCAAAATCGACTAGCGGGGGGGCCCGGGGACACCGGGGAGCTGTTTTTT

d_gene: NA
j_gene: TRBJ2-5
abundance: NA
v_gene: TRBV3-1/TRBV3-2
CDR3aa: CASSQDAGARKTQYF
CDR3nt: TGTGCCAGCAGCCAAGATGCGGGGGCGAGGAAGACCCAGTACTTC

d_gene: NA
j_gene: TRBJ2-2
abundance: once
v_gene: TRBV7-6
CDR3aa: CASSQQGNTGELFF
CDR3nt: TGTGCCAGCAGCCAACAGGGGAACACCGGGGAGCTGTTTTTT

d_gene: NA
j_gene: TRBJ1-1
abundance: NA
v_gene: TRBV27
CDR3aa: CASSLQGLGTEAFF
CDR3nt: TGTGCCAGCAGTTTACAGGGGTTGGGCACTGAAGCTTTCTTT

d_gene: TRBD1
j_gene: TRBJ2-7
abundance: few
v_gene: TRBV18
CDR3aa: CASSATGTAIYEQYF
CDR3nt: TGTGCCAGCTCAGCAACCGGGACAGCCATCTACGAGCAGTACTTC

d_gene: NA
j_gene: TRBJ2-4
abundance: NA
v_gene: TRBV27
CDR3aa: CASSLLSGAKNIQYF
CDR3nt: TGTGCCAGCAGTTTACTTAGCGGAGCCAAAAACATTCAGTACTTC

d_gene: NA
j_gene: TRBJ2-2
abundance: NA
v_gene: TRBV11-2
CDR3aa: CASSSGGTGELFF
CDR3nt: TGTGCCAGCAGCTCCGGGGGAACCGGGGAGCTGTTTTTT

d_gene: NA
j_gene: TRBJ2-7
abundance: NA
v_gene: TRBV24-1
CDR3aa: CATSGSGYEQYF
CDR3nt: TGTGCCACCAGTGGATCCGGCTACGAGCAGTACTTC

d_gene: TRBD1
j_gene: TRBJ2-7
abundance: NA
v_gene: TRBV29-1
CDR3aa: CSVNRGDSYEQYF
CDR3nt: TGCAGCGTCAACAGGGGGGACTCCTACGAGCAGTACTTC

d_gene: NA
j_gene: TRBJ2-3
abundance: few
v_gene: TRBV5-1
CDR3aa: CASSGGTLRSTDTQYF
CDR3nt: TGCGCCAGCAGCGGAGGGACTCTACGGAGCACAGATACGCAGTATTTT

d_gene: NA
j_gene: TRBJ2-7
abundance: NA
v_gene: TRBV6-1
CDR3aa: CASSEARGGGAYEQYF
CDR3nt: TGTGCCAGCAGTGAAGCGCGGGGAGGGGGGGCCTACGAGCAGTACTTC

d_gene: NA
j_gene: TRBJ1-4
abundance: NA
v_gene: TRBV6-1
CDR3aa: CASSEPYRSTNEKLFF
CDR3nt: TGTGCCAGCAGTGAACCCTACAGGTCAACTAATGAAAAACTGTTTTTT

d_gene: TRBD1
j_gene: TRBJ1-2
abundance: NA
v_gene: TRBV19
CDR3aa: CASSSRTGEGYGYTF
CDR3nt: TGTGCCAGTAGTTCGAGGACAGGGGAAGGCTATGGCTACACCTTC

d_gene: TRBD2
j_gene: TRBJ2-7
abundance: NA
v_gene: TRBV4-2
CDR3aa: CASSHSTSGGPRPYEQYF
CDR3nt: TGTGCCAGCAGCCATAGCACTAGCGGGGGCCCCCGCCCGTACGAGCAGTACTTC

d_gene: TRBD1
j_gene: TRBJ2-3
abundance: NA
v_gene: TRBV6-1
CDR3aa: CASSEATGGADTQYF
CDR3nt: TGTGCCAGCAGTGAAGCGACAGGGGGCGCAGATACGCAGTATTTT

d_gene: NA
j_gene: TRBJ1-4
abundance: NA
v_gene: TRBV10-1
CDR3aa: CASSEGASAEKLFF
CDR3nt: TGCGCCAGCAGTGAGGGGGCTTCCGCGGAAAAACTGTTTTTT

d_gene: NA
j_gene: TRBJ2-5
abundance: NA
v_gene: TRBV29-1
CDR3aa: CSVEWGVRQTQYF
CDR3nt: TGCAGCGTTGAATGGGGGGTTCGGCAGACCCAGTACTTC

d_gene: NA
j_gene: TRBJ1-6
abundance: few
v_gene: TRBV12-5
CDR3aa: CASGPEDRDNSPLHF
CDR3nt: TGTGCTAGTGGCCCCGAGGACAGAGATAATTCACCCCTCCACTTT

d_gene: NA
j_gene: TRBJ2-7
abundance: once
v_gene: TRBV28
CDR3aa: CASSLPKPSYEQYF
CDR3nt: TGTGCCAGCAGTCTCCCTAAACCATCCTACGAGCAGTACTTC

d_gene: TRBD1
j_gene: TRBJ2-3
abundance: NA
v_gene: TRBV9
CDR3aa: CASSVEGQSTDTQYF
CDR3nt: TGTGCCAGCAGCGTAGAGGGACAGAGCACAGATACGCAGTATTTT

d_gene: NA
j_gene: TRBJ1-3
abundance: NA
v_gene: TRBV29-1
CDR3aa: CSVVYSGNTIYF
CDR3nt: TGCAGCGTTGTTTACTCTGGAAACACCATATATTTT

d_gene: NA
j_gene: TRBJ1-5
abundance: few
v_gene: TRBV19
CDR3aa: CASSTQRRGWDQPQHF
CDR3nt: TGTGCCAGTAGTACTCAACGTCGGGGGTGGGATCAGCCCCAGCATTTT

d_gene: TRBD1
j_gene: TRBJ1-5
abundance: NA
v_gene: TRBV28
CDR3aa: CASRIQGAIGQPQHF
CDR3nt: TGTGCCAGCAGGATACAGGGGGCTATTGGTCAGCCCCAGCATTTT

d_gene: TRBD2
j_gene: TRBJ2-7
abundance: NA
v_gene: TRBV4-2
CDR3aa: CASSRGLAGGIYEQYF
CDR3nt: TGTGCCAGCAGCAGGGGACTAGCGGGGGGTATCTACGAGCAGTACTTC

d_gene: TRBD1
j_gene: TRBJ2-3
abundance: NA
v_gene: TRBV19
CDR3aa: CASSIFQQGADTQYF
CDR3nt: TGTGCCAGTAGTATATTTCAACAGGGGGCAGATACGCAGTATTTT

d_gene: TRBD1
j_gene: TRBJ1-1
abundance: NA
v_gene: TRBV7-9
CDR3aa: CASSGQANTEAFF
CDR3nt: TGTGCCAGCAGCGGACAGGCGAACACTGAAGCTTTCTTT

d_gene: TRBD1
j_gene: TRBJ1-4
abundance: NA
v_gene: TRBV6-4
CDR3aa: CASLGQANEKLFF
CDR3nt: TGTGCCAGCCTGGGACAGGCTAATGAAAAACTGTTTTTT

d_gene: NA
j_gene: TRBJ2-1
abundance: NA
v_gene: TRBV19
CDR3aa: CASSIEWRLNEQFF
CDR3nt: TGTGCCAGTAGTATAGAGTGGAGGTTAAATGAGCAGTTCTTC

d_gene: NA
j_gene: TRBJ1-1
abundance: NA
v_gene: TRBV6-4
CDR3aa: CASSRGRFF
CDR3nt: TGTGCCAGCAGTCGCGGGCGGTTCTTT

d_gene: NA
j_gene: TRBJ2-3
abundance: NA
v_gene: TRBV9
CDR3aa: CASSVAGTDTQYF
CDR3nt: TGTGCCAGCAGCGTAGCGGGGACAGATACGCAGTATTTT

d_gene: NA
j_gene: TRBJ1-2
abundance: NA
v_gene: TRBV12-3/TRBV12-4
CDR3aa: CASTLGGYGYTF
CDR3nt: TGTGCCAGCACGCTCGGGGGCTATGGCTACACCTTC

d_gene: NA
j_gene: TRBJ2-3
abundance: few
v_gene: TRBV2
CDR3aa: CASSDWAPWQYF
CDR3nt: TGTGCCAGCAGTGACTGGGCTCCCTGGCAGTATTTT

d_gene: NA
j_gene: TRBJ1-1
abundance: NA
v_gene: TRBV7-9
CDR3aa: CASRAGDPSLEAFF
CDR3nt: TGTGCCAGCAGGGCAGGGGACCCGAGCCTTGAAGCTTTCTTT

d_gene: TRBD2
j_gene: TRBJ2-1
abundance: NA
v_gene: TRBV6-2/TRBV6-3
CDR3aa: CASSYFATSGGDNEQFF
CDR3nt: TGTGCCAGCAGTTACTTTGCGACTAGCGGGGGGGACAATGAGCAGTTCTTC

d_gene: NA
j_gene: TRBJ2-1
abundance: NA
v_gene: TRBV5-1
CDR3aa: CASSFGAEQFF
CDR3nt: TGCGCCAGCAGCTTTGGGGCTGAGCAGTTCTTC

d_gene: TRBD1
j_gene: TRBJ1-5
abundance: NA
v_gene: TRBV18
CDR3aa: CASSSGQVAQPQHF
CDR3nt: TGTGCCAGCTCATCTGGACAGGTTGCTCAGCCCCAGCATTTT

d_gene: NA
j_gene: TRBJ2-7
abundance: NA
v_gene: TRBV5-8
CDR3aa: CASSRQGWGGEQYF
CDR3nt: TGTGCCAGCAGCCGGCAGGGGTGGGGTGGCGAGCAGTACTTC

d_gene: TRBD1
j_gene: TRBJ1-2
abundance: NA
v_gene: TRBV25-1
CDR3aa: CASSKAGGFDYGYTF
CDR3nt: TGTGCCAGCTCCAAGGCAGGGGGCTTCGACTATGGCTACACCTTC

d_gene: TRBD1
j_gene: TRBJ1-5
abundance: NA
v_gene: TRBV19
CDR3aa: CASSSQQGVDQPQHF
CDR3nt: TGTGCCAGTAGTAGCCAACAGGGGGTGGATCAGCCCCAGCATTTT

d_gene: TRBD2
j_gene: TRBJ2-1
abundance: NA
v_gene: TRBV3-1/TRBV3-2
CDR3aa: CASSSSGGAGNEQFF
CDR3nt: TGTGCCAGCAGCTCCAGCGGGGGGGCGGGCAATGAGCAGTTCTTC

d_gene: NA
j_gene: TRBJ1-1
abundance: NA
v_gene: TRBV9
CDR3aa: CASSPRGVSTEAFF
CDR3nt: TGTGCCAGCAGCCCCCGGGGGGTCAGCACTGAAGCTTTCTTT

d_gene: TRBD1
j_gene: TRBJ1-5
abundance: NA
v_gene: TRBV19
CDR3aa: CASSIGTGDQPQHF
CDR3nt: TGTGCCAGTAGTATCGGGACAGGGGATCAGCCCCAGCATTTT

d_gene: NA
j_gene: TRBJ2-3
abundance: NA
v_gene: TRBV29-1
CDR3aa: CSVEDFGGGEDTQYF
CDR3nt: TGCAGCGTTGAAGATTTTGGTGGAGGGGAAGATACGCAGTATTTT